This T cell receptor (beta chain) was found in a study of T cells in Graves' hyperthyroidism and ophthalmopathy. Study outcomes and limitations: The majority of expanded thyroid clonotypes above 0.001 also appeared in blood. Ophthalmopathy was distinguished from stable hyperthyroidism by 13 V-J signatures.

Aged 18 to 65, the patients had hyperthyroidism that was newly diagnosed and had lasted under 2 months. TCR beta CDR3 region amplification was performed from RNA transcripts. A set of HTBI primers served as the primers for a first-round RT-PCR of the TCR CDR3. TCRdb recomputed calls from the multiplex PCR reads with MiXCR, one row per CDR3 protein. The table includes about 690,000 distinct CDR3 sequences, about 18% detected once. Germline V CDR1 and CDR2: SGHTA, FQGNSA. V trimming: 5 bases; J trimming: 5 bases; junction bases outside the gene matches: 10. The CDR3 has 15 amino acids. Notes on this clonotype: No antigen is known for it.

The origin of this receptor is a man aged 50 or older with Graves' hyperthyroidism. The J gene is TRBJ2-7, the V gene TRBV7-2; 9 bases align to TRBD1. Sequenced: blood. The CDR3 is CASSTGGDGLDEQYF. The CDR3 nucleotides read TGTGCCAGCAGCACAGGGGGCGATGGGTTGGACGAGCAGTACTTC.